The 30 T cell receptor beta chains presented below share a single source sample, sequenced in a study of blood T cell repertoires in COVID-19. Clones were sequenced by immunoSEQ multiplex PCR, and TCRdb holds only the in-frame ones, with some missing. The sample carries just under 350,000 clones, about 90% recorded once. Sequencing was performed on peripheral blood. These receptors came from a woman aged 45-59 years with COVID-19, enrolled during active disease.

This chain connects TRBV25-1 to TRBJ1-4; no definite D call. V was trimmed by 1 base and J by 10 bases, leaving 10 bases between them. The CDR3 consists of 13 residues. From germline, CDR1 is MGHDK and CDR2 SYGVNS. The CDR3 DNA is TGTGCCAGCAGTGAATTCTTCCGGGGAAAACTGTTTTTT. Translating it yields CASSEFFRGKLFF. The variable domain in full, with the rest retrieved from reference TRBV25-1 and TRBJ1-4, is EADIYQTPRYLVIGTGKKITLECSQTMGHDKMYWYQQDPGMELHLIHYSYGVNSTEKGDLSSESTVSRIRTEHFPLTLESARPSHTSQYLCASSEFFRGKLFFGSGTQLSVL.

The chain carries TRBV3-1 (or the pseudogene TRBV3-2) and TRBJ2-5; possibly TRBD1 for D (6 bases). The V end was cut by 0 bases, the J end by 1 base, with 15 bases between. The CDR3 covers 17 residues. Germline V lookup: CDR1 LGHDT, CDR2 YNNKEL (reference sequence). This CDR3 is CASSQDPLDRSQETQYF. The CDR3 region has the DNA TGTGCCAGCAGCCAAGATCCCTTGGACAGATCCCAAGAGACCCAGTACTTC.

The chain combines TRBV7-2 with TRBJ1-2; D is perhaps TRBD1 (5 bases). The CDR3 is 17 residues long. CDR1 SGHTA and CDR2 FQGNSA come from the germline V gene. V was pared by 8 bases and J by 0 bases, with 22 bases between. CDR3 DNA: TGTGCCAGCGCCGGTTCAAGGGCCAGGGCCCCTAACTATGGCTACACCTTC. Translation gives CASAGSRARAPNYGYTF.

The CDR3 DNA is TGTGCCAGCAGTTACTCGAGTATCGGGGGGGAGTCCTACAATGAGCAGTTCTTC. It translates to CASSYSSIGGESYNEQFF. The gene calls are TRBV6-2 or TRBV6-3 and TRBJ2-1; 8 bases fit TRBD2. The CDR3 length is 18 residues. Germline CDR1 is MNHEY and CDR2 is SVGEGT. V lost 0 bases to trimming and J lost 1 base; unmatched junction nucleotides: 8.

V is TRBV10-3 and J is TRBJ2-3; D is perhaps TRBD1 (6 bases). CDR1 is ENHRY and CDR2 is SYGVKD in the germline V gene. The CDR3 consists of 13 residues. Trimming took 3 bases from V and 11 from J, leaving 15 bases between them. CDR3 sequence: CAISEQQGRGQYF. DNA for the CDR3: TGTGCCATCAGTGAACAACAGGGCCGAGGGCAGTATTTT.

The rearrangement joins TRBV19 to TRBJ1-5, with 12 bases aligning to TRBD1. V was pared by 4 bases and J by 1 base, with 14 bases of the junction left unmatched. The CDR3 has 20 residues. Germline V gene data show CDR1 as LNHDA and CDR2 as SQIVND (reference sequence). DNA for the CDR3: TGTGCCAGTAGTACCCTGGGTTTCCGGGACAGGGGGCGAAGCAATCAGCCCCAGCATTTT. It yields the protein CASSTLGFRDRGRSNQPQHF.

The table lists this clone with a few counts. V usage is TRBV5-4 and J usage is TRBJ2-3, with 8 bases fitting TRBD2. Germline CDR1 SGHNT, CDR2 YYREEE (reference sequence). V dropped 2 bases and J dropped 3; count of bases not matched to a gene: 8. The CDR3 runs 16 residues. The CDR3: CASSLRTSGKTDTQYF. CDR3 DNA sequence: TGTGCCAGCAGCTTACGAACTAGCGGTAAGACAGATACGCAGTATTTT.

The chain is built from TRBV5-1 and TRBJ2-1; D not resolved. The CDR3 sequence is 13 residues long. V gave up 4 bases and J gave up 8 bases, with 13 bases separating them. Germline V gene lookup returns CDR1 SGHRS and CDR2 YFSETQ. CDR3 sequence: CASSLVVSDEQFF. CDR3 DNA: TGCGCCAGCAGCCTGGTGGTGAGCGATGAGCAGTTCTTC.

The CDR3 loop reads CATSESVPGGNQPQHF. In DNA form, the CDR3 reads TGTGCCACCAGTGAATCAGTCCCAGGGGGCAATCAGCCCCAGCATTTT. The chain has TRBV24-1 and TRBJ1-5, with a weak D call TRBD1 (6 bases). With 4 bases removed from V and 2 bases from J, the gap between germline ends came to 14 bases. Germline loops: CDR1 KGHDR, CDR2 SFDVKD. This CDR3 spans 16 amino acids.

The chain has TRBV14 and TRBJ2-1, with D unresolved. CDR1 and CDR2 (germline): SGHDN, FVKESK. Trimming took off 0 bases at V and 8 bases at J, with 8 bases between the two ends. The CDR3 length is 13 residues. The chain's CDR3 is CASSQDESDEQFF. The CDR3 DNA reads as TGTGCCAGCAGCCAAGACGAGTCGGATGAGCAGTTCTTC.

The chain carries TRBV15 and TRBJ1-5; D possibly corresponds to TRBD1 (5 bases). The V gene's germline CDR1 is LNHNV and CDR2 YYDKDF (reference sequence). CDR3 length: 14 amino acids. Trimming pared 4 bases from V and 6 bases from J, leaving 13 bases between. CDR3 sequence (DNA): TGTGCCACCAGCATTGATCAGGGTCCTCAGCCCCAGCATTTT. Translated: CATSIDQGPQPQHF.

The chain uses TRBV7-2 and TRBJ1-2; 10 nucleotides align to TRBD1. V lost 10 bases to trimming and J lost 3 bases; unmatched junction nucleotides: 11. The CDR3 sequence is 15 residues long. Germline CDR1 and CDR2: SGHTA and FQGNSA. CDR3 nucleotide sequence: TGTGCCAACCCGTCCGGACAGGGGGAGTACTATGGCTACACCTTC. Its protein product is CANPSGQGEYYGYTF.

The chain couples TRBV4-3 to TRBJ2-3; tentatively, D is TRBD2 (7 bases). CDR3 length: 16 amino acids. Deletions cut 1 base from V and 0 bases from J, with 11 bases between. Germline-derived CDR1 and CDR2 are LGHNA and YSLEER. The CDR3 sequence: CASSQVSGTSTDTQYF. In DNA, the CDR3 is TGCGCCAGCAGCCAAGTGAGCGGGACAAGCACAGATACGCAGTATTTT.

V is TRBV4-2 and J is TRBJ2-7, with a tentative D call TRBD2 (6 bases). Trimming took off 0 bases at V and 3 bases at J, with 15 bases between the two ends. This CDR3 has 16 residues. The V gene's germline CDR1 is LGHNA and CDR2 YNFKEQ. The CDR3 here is CASSQDRAGPVYEQYF. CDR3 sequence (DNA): TGTGCCAGCAGCCAAGATCGGGCGGGGCCGGTCTACGAGCAGTACTTC.

The CDR3 DNA reads TGTGCCAGCAGTCCCCAGGGGGGCATAGAGTATGGCTACACCTTC. This gives the protein CASSPQGGIEYGYTF. V and J are TRBV27 and TRBJ1-2; 7 nucleotides align to TRBD1. Looked up from germline, CDR1 is MNHEY and CDR2 is SMNVEV (reference sequence). The V and J ends lost 5 bases and 5 bases, in that order; junction bases with no gene match: 11. The CDR3 totals 15 residues.

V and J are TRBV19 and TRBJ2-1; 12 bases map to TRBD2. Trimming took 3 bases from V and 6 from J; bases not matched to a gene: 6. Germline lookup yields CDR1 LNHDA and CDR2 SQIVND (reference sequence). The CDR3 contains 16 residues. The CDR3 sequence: CASSIWTSGTRNEQFF. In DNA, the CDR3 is TGTGCCAGTAGTATTTGGACTAGCGGGACTCGCAATGAGCAGTTCTTC.

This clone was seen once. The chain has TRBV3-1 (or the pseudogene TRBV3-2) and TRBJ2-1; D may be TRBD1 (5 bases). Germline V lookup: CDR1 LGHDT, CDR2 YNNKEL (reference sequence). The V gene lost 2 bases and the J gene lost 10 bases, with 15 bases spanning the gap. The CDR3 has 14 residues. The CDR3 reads CASSQLRGPGEQFF. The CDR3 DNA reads TGTGCCAGCAGCCAACTAAGGGGCCCAGGGGAGCAGTTCTTC.

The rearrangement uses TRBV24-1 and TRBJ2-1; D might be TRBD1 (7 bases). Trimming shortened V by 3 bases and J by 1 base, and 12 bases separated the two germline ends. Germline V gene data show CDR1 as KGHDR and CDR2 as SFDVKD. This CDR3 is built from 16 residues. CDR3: CATSDAGTASYNEQFF. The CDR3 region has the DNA TGTGCCACCAGTGATGCGGGGACAGCTTCCTACAATGAGCAGTTCTTC.

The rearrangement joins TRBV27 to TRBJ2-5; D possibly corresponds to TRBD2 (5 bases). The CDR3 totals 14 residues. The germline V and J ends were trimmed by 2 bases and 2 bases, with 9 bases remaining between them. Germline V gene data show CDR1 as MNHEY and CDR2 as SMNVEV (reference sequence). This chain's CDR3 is CASSLAGVQETQYF. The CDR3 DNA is TGTGCCAGCAGTTTAGCGGGCGTACAAGAGACCCAGTACTTC.

CDR3 bases: TGTGCCATCACTCGGGGGCCCGGGACAGGGAACACTGAAGCTTTCTTT. Translated: CAITRGPGTGNTEAFF. The chain uses TRBV10-3 and TRBJ1-1; TRBD1 aligns across 8 bases. The CDR3 contains 16 residues. The V segment lost 7 bases and the J segment 1 base; nucleotides outside the gene matches: 11. CDR1 ENHRY and CDR2 SYGVKD come from the germline V gene.

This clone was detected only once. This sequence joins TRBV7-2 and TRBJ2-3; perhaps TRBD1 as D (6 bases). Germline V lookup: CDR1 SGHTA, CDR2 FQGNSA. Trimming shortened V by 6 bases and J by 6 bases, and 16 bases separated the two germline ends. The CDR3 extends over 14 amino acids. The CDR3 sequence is CASRLAGARDTQYF. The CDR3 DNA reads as TGTGCCAGCAGACTGGCAGGGGCCCGGGATACGCAGTATTTT.

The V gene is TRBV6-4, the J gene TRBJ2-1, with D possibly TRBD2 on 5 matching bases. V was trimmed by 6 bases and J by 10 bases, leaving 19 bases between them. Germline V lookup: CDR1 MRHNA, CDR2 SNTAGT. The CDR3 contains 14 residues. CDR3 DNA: TGTGCCAGCAGACAAGGAGCGGAGTATGGCGAGCAGTTCTTC. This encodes CASRQGAEYGEQFF.

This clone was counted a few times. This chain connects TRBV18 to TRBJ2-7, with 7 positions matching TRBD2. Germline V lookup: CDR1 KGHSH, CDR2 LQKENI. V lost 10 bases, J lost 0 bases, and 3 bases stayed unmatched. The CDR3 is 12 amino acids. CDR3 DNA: TGTGCCACCCGGGGGGTCTCCTACGAGCAGTACTTC. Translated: CATRGVSYEQYF.

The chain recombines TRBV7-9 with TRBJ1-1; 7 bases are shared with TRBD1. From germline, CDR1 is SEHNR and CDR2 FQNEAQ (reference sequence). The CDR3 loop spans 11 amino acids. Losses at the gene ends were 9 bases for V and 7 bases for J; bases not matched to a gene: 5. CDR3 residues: CASQGVGEAFF. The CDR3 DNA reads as TGTGCCAGTCAGGGGGTGGGTGAAGCTTTCTTT.

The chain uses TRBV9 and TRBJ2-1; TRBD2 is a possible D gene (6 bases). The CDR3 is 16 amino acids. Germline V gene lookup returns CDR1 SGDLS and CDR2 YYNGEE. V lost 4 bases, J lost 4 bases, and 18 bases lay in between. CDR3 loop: CASSSRGTAAYNEQFF. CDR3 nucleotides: TGTGCCAGCAGCTCCCGAGGGACTGCGGCTTACAATGAGCAGTTCTTC. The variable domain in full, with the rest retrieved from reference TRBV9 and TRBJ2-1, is DSGVTQTPKHLITATGQRVTLRCSPRSGDLSVYWYQQSLDQGLQFLIQYYNGEERAKGNILERFSAQQFPDLHSELNLSSLELGDSALYFCASSSRGTAAYNEQFFGPGTRLTVL.

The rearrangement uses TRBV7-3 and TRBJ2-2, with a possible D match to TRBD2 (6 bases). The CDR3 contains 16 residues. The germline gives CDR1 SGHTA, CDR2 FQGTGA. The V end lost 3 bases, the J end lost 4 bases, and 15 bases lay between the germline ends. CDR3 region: CASSFLGGIGTGELFF. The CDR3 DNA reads TGTGCCAGCAGCTTCCTCGGGGGAATAGGCACCGGGGAGCTGTTTTTT.

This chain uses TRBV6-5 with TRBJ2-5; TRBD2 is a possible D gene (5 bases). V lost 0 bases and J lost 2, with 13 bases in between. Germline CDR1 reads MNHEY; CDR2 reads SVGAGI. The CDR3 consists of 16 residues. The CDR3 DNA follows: TGTGCCAGCAGTTACTCGATCTCCGGGGTTCAAGAGACCCAGTACTTC. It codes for CASSYSISGVQETQYF.

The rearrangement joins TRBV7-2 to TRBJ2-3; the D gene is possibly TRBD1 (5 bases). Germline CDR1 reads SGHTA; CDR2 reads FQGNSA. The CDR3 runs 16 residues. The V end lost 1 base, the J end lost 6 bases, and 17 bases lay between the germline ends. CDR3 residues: CASSLGVKGHEDTQYF. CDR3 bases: TGTGCCAGCAGCTTAGGGGTCAAGGGGCATGAGGATACGCAGTATTTT.

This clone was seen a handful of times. The CDR3 nucleotides read TGTGCCAGCAGCGACAGGGGTGCCTACGAGCAGTACTTC. As protein: CASSDRGAYEQYF. The rearrangement uses TRBV6-5 and TRBJ2-7, with TRBD1 matching 8 bases. CDR3 length equals 13 residues. J was trimmed by 2 bases and V by 6 bases; bases with no gene match: 3. CDR1 MNHEY and CDR2 SVGAGI come from the germline V gene.

The CDR3 loop reads CASSQAGLAGNNEQFF. The DNA of the CDR3 is TGCGCCAGCAGCCAAGCGGGACTAGCGGGAAACAATGAGCAGTTCTTC. V gene TRBV4-3 combines with J gene TRBJ2-1, with 13 bases matching TRBD2. V dropped 1 base and J dropped 5; count of bases not matched to a gene: 2. This CDR3 has 16 amino acids. Germline CDR1 reads LGHNA; CDR2 reads YSLEER.